These 4 T cell receptor beta chains came from one sample sequenced in a study of blood T cell repertoires in COVID-19. Profiling relied on immunoSEQ multiplex PCR, and the TCRdb table lists in-frame clones only, not all of them. The sample consists of under 200,000 clones, over 70% of them appearing once. The sample consisted of peripheral blood. Every receptor here comes from a woman older than 75 with active or convalescent COVID-19.

The V gene is TRBV6-5, the J gene TRBJ1-1; weak D call: TRBD1 (6 bases). There are 14 residues in the CDR3. V lost 6 bases to trimming and J lost 6 bases, with 17 bases between them. Germline V lookup: CDR1 MNHEY, CDR2 SVGAGI. For the CDR3, the DNA is TGTGCCAGCAGACCCTCCCGGGGGGCCTCTGAAGCTTTCTTT. This translates into CASRPSRGASEAFF.

The chain carries TRBV18 and TRBJ2-7; 8 bases line up with TRBD1. V gave up 5 bases and J gave up 2 bases; unmatched junction bases: 8. Germline CDR1 is KGHSH and CDR2 is LQKENI. The CDR3 totals 15 residues. The CDR3 spells CASSEMQGAPYEQYF. The CDR3 DNA reads as TGTGCCAGCTCAGAAATGCAGGGGGCCCCCTACGAGCAGTACTTC.

A single count supports this clone. The V gene is TRBV7-9, the J gene TRBJ1-5; TRBD1 matches 8 bases. CDR1 and CDR2 from the germline V gene are SEHNR and FQNEAQ (reference sequence). This CDR3 is built from 13 residues. The V and J ends lost 5 bases and 7 bases, in that order; junction bases with no gene match: 4. CDR3 in DNA: TGTGCCAGCAGCCGGACAGGGTGGCAGCCCCAGCATTTT. Translation: CASSRTGWQPQHF.

This chain joins TRBV29-1 and TRBJ2-5, with TRBD1 identical over 7 bases. This CDR3 is built from 13 residues. Germline V gene data show CDR1 as SQVTM and CDR2 as ANQGSEA. J lost 5 bases, V lost 6 bases, and 9 bases had no gene match. Here the CDR3 reads CSVGDSPGETQYF. For the CDR3, the DNA is TGCAGCGTAGGGGACAGCCCCGGGGAGACCCAGTACTTC.